The sequence of this TCR beta chain was determined in a study of blood T cell repertoires in COVID-19. Study context: The United States, Italy and Spain supplied acute and convalescent COVID-19 samples. Sources were T cells, B-cell-depleted T cells, or PBMCs; the material itself was cDNA or gDNA.

CDR1 MNHNS and CDR2 SASEGT come from the germline V gene. V was cut by 2 bases and J by 2 bases, with 10 bases left in between. The CDR3 has 15 amino acids. Original processing methods: Scientists estimated how many nucleated cells there were by amplifying reference gene primers. The protocol was immunoSEQ multiplex PCR, while the TCRdb copy is restricted to in-frame clones and leaves out a portion. That table furnishes V, J and clone size, whereas the DNA furnished D and trimming. The repertoire has under 130,000 clones, more than 75% of them found once; the top ten carry around 6.2%. Material: peripheral blood. The sequence came from a human donor in a cohort sampled during active COVID-19. The rearrangement links TRBV6-1 to TRBJ1-5; D remains ambiguous. Here the CDR3 DNA reads TGTGCCAGCAGTGAACCCGACGGGGGCAATCAGCCCCAGCATTTT. Protein sequence: CASSEPDGGNQPQHF.